This TCR beta chain is drawn from a study of memory CD4+ T cells and cytomegalovirus serostatus. Whole-study findings and limits: Of about 150 reported CMV TCRbeta sequences, some 67 were found in memory CD4+ repertoires.

The germline CDR1 and CDR2 sequences are MNHNY and SVGAGI (reference sequence). Trimming removed 2 bases at V and 4 bases at J, with 12 bases between. The CDR3 has 16 residues. The sort gate was single viable CD3+CD4+CD8-CD45RO+ cells for memory CD4+ T cells. The table came from immunoSEQ multiplex PCR; TCRdb's copy has only in-frame clones and leaves some out. The sample lists tens of thousands of clones; 80% to 85% were seen once. Worth noting for this clone: Its antigen is not identified.

The rearrangement links TRBV6-6 to TRBJ1-6, with D possibly matching TRBD1 (5 bases). Sequenced input: memory CD4+ T cells from blood. The receptor was derived from an adult in good health and CMV-seropositive. The CDR3 DNA sequence: TGTGCCAGCAGTTACCCAAGGCAGGGATATAATTCACCCCTCCACTTT. This sequence encodes CASSYPRQGYNSPLHF.